Listed below are T cell receptor beta chains from one sample, sequenced in a study of T-cell memory formation after mild COVID-19. TCRdb called the 5' RACE reads again in MiXCR, with one record for every CDR3 protein. This repertoire shows about 160,000 distinct CDR3 sequences, 25% to 40% found once; its top ten account for 9.5% to 15%. Material: PBMCs or a T cell subset sorted from them (not recorded which). These receptors originate from an adult woman who had mild COVID-19 (a few samples of this study predate the infection). Cell type and time point are not known. Both conserved end residues are part of each CDR3. Each record gives: J gene, D gene, clone size, V gene, CDR3 protein, CDR3 DNA. D genes are given only for firm matches. The size of a clone is reported for some rows only, either as once, few or many, or as a class for expanded clones.

>TRBJ2-7|-|-|TRBV5-1
CASSPPGYYEQYF
TGCGCCAGCAGCCCCCCCGGTTACTACGAGCAGTACTTC
>TRBJ2-7|TRBD2|few|TRBV10-3
CAISGGLAGVDYEQYF
TGTGCCATCAGTGGTGGACTAGCGGGAGTAGACTACGAGCAGTACTTC
>TRBJ2-1|-|-|TRBV5-1
CASSPEVGFSEQFF
TGCGCCAGCAGCCCCGAAGTTGGTTTTAGTGAGCAGTTCTTC
>TRBJ1-4|-|few|TRBV4-3
CASSQNQGLNEKLFF
TGCGCCAGCAGCCAGAACCAGGGGCTTAATGAAAAACTGTTTTTT
>TRBJ2-7|TRBD1|-|TRBV5-4
CASSSLRTGIGEQYF
TGTGCCAGCAGCTCTTTAAGGACAGGGATCGGCGAGCAGTACTTC
>TRBJ2-1|TRBD2|-|TRBV7-9
CASSLLAGKYNEQFF
TGTGCCAGCAGTTTACTAGCGGGGAAATACAATGAGCAGTTCTTC
>TRBJ2-5|-|-|TRBV2
CASSERAQAQPRDF
TGTGCCAGCAGCGAACGGGCACAGGCCCAACCCAGGGACTTC
>TRBJ2-7|-|few|TRBV5-1
CASSSRDTSYEQYF
TGCGCCAGCAGCAGCCGGGACACCTCCTACGAGCAGTACTTC
>TRBJ2-5|-|-|TRBV12-3/TRBV12-4
CASSFLEGATQYF
TGTGCCAGCAGTTTCTTAGAGGGCGCGACCCAGTACTTC
>TRBJ2-5|TRBD1|-|TRBV24-1
CATSDEGQSETQYF
TGTGCCACCAGTGACGAGGGACAGTCGGAGACCCAGTACTTC
>TRBJ2-6|-|-|TRBV19
CASSLQGLSGANVLTF
TGTGCCAGTAGTTTGCAGGGCCTCTCTGGGGCCAACGTCCTGACTTTC
>TRBJ2-7|TRBD2|few|TRBV15
CATSSGGLSNEQYF
TGTGCCACCAGCAGCGGGGGACTAAGCAACGAGCAGTACTTC
>TRBJ2-7|-|few|TRBV25-1
CASSDVNGRSYEQYF
TGTGCCAGCAGTGATGTTAACGGCCGCAGTTACGAGCAGTACTTC
>TRBJ2-1|-|-|TRBV6-5
CASSHRQDNEQFF
TGTGCCAGCAGTCATAGACAGGACAATGAGCAGTTCTTC
>TRBJ1-2|-|few|TRBV6-2/TRBV6-3
CASRGPGLAGYTF
TGTGCCAGCAGAGGGCCCGGGTTGGCTGGCTACACCTTC
>TRBJ2-1|-|-|TRBV3-1
CASSQGQPGVNEQFF
TGTGCCAGCAGCCAGGGACAGCCGGGGGTAAATGAGCAGTTCTTC
>TRBJ2-1|-|-|TRBV5-1
CASSVDPSVDNEQFF
TGCGCCAGCAGCGTAGACCCTAGCGTAGACAATGAGCAGTTCTTC
>TRBJ2-5|-|-|TRBV4-1
CASSQRSGSGGETQYF
TGCGCCAGCAGCCAAAGAAGTGGGAGTGGGGGTGAGACCCAGTACTTC
>TRBJ2-5|TRBD2|few|TRBV11-3
CASSLDSSASGQETQYF
TGTGCCAGCAGCTTAGATAGTTCGGCTAGCGGACAAGAGACCCAGTACTTC
>TRBJ2-4|TRBD1|-|TRBV14
CASSQGQGASYLAKNIQYF
TGTGCCAGCAGTCAAGGACAGGGGGCGAGTTATTTAGCCAAAAACATTCAGTACTTC
>TRBJ2-7|-|many|TRBV20-1
CSARKRDTYEQYF
TGCAGTGCTAGGAAAAGGGACACCTACGAGCAGTACTTC
>TRBJ2-3|-|-|TRBV5-6
CASSLTGSIGTDTQYF
TGTGCCAGCAGCTTGACAGGGAGTATTGGCACAGATACGCAGTATTTT
>TRBJ1-1|-|many|TRBV7-3
CASSLTGGGTEAFF
TGTGCCAGCAGCTTGACGGGGGGTGGCACTGAAGCTTTCTTT
>TRBJ2-5|-|-|TRBV24-1
CATSDRAFSGQETQYF
TGTGCCACCAGTGATAGGGCCTTTAGCGGTCAAGAGACCCAGTACTTC
>TRBJ2-4|-|few|TRBV3-1
CASSQVGIAKNIQYF
TGTGCCAGCAGCCAAGTGGGTATAGCCAAAAACATTCAGTACTTC
>TRBJ1-6|-|-|TRBV10-3
CAISESHINSPLHF
TGTGCCATCAGTGAGTCTCACATAAATTCACCCCTCCACTTT
>TRBJ2-3|-|-|TRBV29-1
CSVDPLAGVDTQYF
TGCAGCGTTGACCCCCTAGCAGGGGTAGATACGCAGTATTTT
>TRBJ2-7|-|few|TRBV5-1
CASSLGPMREQYF
TGCGCCAGCAGCTTGGGGCCCATGAGGGAGCAGTACTTC
>TRBJ2-1|-|-|TRBV12-3/TRBV12-4
CASSSRLYNEQFF
TGTGCCAGCAGTTCCCGACTCTACAATGAGCAGTTCTTC
>TRBJ2-4|TRBD1|-|TRBV19
CASSTGTGIIQYF
TGTGCCAGTAGTACGGGGACAGGTATCATTCAGTACTTC
>TRBJ2-5|TRBD1|-|TRBV5-1
CASSLEQGAWGETQYF
TGCGCCAGCAGCTTGGAGCAGGGGGCTTGGGGAGAGACCCAGTACTTC
>TRBJ2-5|-|-|TRBV7-2
CASTGLLKETQYF
TGTGCCAGCACAGGACTACTTAAAGAGACCCAGTACTTC
>TRBJ2-3|-|-|TRBV5-6
CASSRHTDTQYF
TGTGCCAGCAGCAGACACACAGATACGCAGTATTTT
>TRBJ1-5|-|-|TRBV4-1
CASSQATGANQPQHF
TGCGCCAGCAGCCAAGCCACTGGGGCCAATCAGCCCCAGCATTTT
>TRBJ2-1|TRBD2|-|TRBV5-5
CASSLSLAGGFNEQFF
TGTGCCAGCAGCTTGAGCCTAGCGGGAGGGTTCAATGAGCAGTTCTTC
>TRBJ1-5|-|-|TRBV6-5
CASSLHSSNQPQHF
TGTGCCAGCAGTCTACACAGTAGCAATCAGCCCCAGCATTTT
>TRBJ2-1|TRBD1|once|TRBV30
CARSTGGIYNDQFF
TGTGCCAGATCCACAGGGGGCATCTACAATGATCAGTTCTTC
>TRBJ1-2|TRBD1|-|TRBV5-1
CASSSTDRDIGYTF
TGCGCCAGCAGCTCCACTGACAGGGATATCGGCTACACCTTC
>TRBJ2-7|-|few|TRBV20-1
CSARGDATYEQYF
TGCAGTGCCCGCGGGGACGCAACCTACGAGCAGTACTTC
>TRBJ2-1|TRBD1|-|TRBV5-1
CASSLGQGAHNEQFF
TGCGCCAGCAGCTTGGGGCAGGGGGCCCACAATGAGCAGTTCTTC
>TRBJ1-2|TRBD1|-|TRBV20-1
CSAWDRGNYGYTF
TGCAGTGCTTGGGACAGGGGGAACTATGGCTACACCTTC
>TRBJ2-7|-|few|TRBV20-1
CSARGPLWNYEQYF
TGCAGTGCTAGAGGACCGCTGTGGAACTACGAGCAGTACTTC
>TRBJ2-1|TRBD2|-|TRBV12-3/TRBV12-4
CASSTTSGGRDEQFF
TGTGCCAGCAGCACGACTAGCGGGGGGCGCGATGAGCAGTTCTTC
>TRBJ2-3|-|few|TRBV5-1
CASSAGPSPDTQYF
TGCGCCAGCAGCGCCGGTCCTAGCCCAGATACGCAGTATTTT
>TRBJ2-3|TRBD2|few|TRBV5-1
CASSLDPRGDPIDTQYF
TGCGCCAGCAGCTTGGATCCGCGGGGGGACCCAATAGATACGCAGTATTTT
>TRBJ2-1|TRBD1|-|TRBV5-6
CASSLRTGYNEQFF
TGTGCCAGCAGCTTGAGGACAGGGTACAATGAGCAGTTCTTC
>TRBJ2-1|-|-|TRBV7-9
CASSFQRVASNDEQFF
TGTGCCAGCAGTTTCCAGAGAGTAGCAAGTAACGATGAGCAGTTCTTC
>TRBJ2-5|-|few|TRBV6-1
CASSGGLSSVETQYF
TGTGCCAGCAGTGGCGGATTGAGTAGCGTAGAGACCCAGTACTTC
>TRBJ2-5|-|-|TRBV25-1
CASSEYGGKPETQYF
TGTGCCAGCAGTGAATATGGGGGGAAGCCGGAGACCCAGTACTTC
>TRBJ2-5|-|-|TRBV6-6
CASSWNRQETQYF
TGTGCCAGCAGTTGGAACAGGCAAGAGACCCAGTACTTC
>TRBJ1-2|-|-|TRBV12-3/TRBV12-4
CASIPDHPVNRGYTF
TGTGCCAGCATCCCAGACCATCCCGTTAACCGGGGCTACACCTTC
>TRBJ2-7|TRBD2|-|TRBV4-3
CASSQETSGLLEQYF
TGCGCCAGCAGCCAAGAAACTAGCGGGCTGCTCGAGCAGTACTTC
>TRBJ2-1|TRBD2|few|TRBV6-2/TRBV6-3
CASSYSGLAGIYNEQFF
TGTGCCAGCAGTTATTCGGGACTAGCGGGGATCTACAATGAGCAGTTCTTC
>TRBJ1-3|-|-|TRBV7-2
CASSLASGPSGNTIYF
TGTGCCAGCAGCTTAGCGTCAGGGCCCTCTGGAAACACCATATATTTT
>TRBJ1-1|-|-|TRBV30
CAWSRSGGGWTEAFF
TGTGCCTGGTCACGAAGCGGGGGGGGATGGACTGAAGCTTTCTTT